Following are 20 T cell receptor beta chains from one sample sequenced in a study of blood T cell repertoires in COVID-19 (TCRdb year 2020). Libraries were prepared through the immunoSEQ multiplex PCR assay. TCRdb took this table from immuneACCESS and kept in-frame rearrangements with V and J called. Such tables lack part of the clones; where checked against another copy, unresolved V genes explain under half of the gap, and the rest is unexplained. Here the sample has fewer than 250,000 clones; approximately 84% occur a single time. Clones ranked in the top ten supply under 4.5% of the sample. The sequenced sample consisted of peripheral blood. Every receptor here comes from a middle-aged man with acute or convalescent COVID-19.

The rearrangement uses TRBV19 and TRBJ1-5; perhaps TRBD1 as D (5 bases). CDR3 length: 17 amino acids. The ends were cut back, 3 bases at V and 0 bases at J, with 15 bases in the middle. Germline V gene lookup returns CDR1 LNHDA and CDR2 SQIVND (reference sequence). CDR3 DNA sequence: TGTGCCAGTAGTATGGATGCTGGGGCTTATAGCAATCAGCCCCAGCATTTT. Its protein product is CASSMDAGAYSNQPQHF.

J is TRBJ2-1 and V is TRBV19; weak D call: TRBD1 (5 bases). This CDR3 has 15 residues. The V gene lost 3 bases and the J gene lost 3 bases, with 12 bases spanning the gap. The germline gives CDR1 LNHDA, CDR2 SQIVND (reference sequence). The CDR3 loop is CASSMQGWDYNEQFF. The CDR3 region has the DNA TGTGCCAGTAGTATGCAGGGATGGGACTACAATGAGCAGTTCTTC.

The genes are TRBV30 and TRBJ1-1; a weak D match, TRBD1 (6 bases). The CDR3 is made up of 13 amino acids. Trimming took off 1 base at V and 5 bases at J, with 11 bases between the two ends. CDR1 and CDR2 from the germline V gene are GTSNPN and SVGIG (reference sequence). Here the CDR3 reads CAWSEAGETEAFF. The CDR3 DNA is TGTGCCTGGAGTGAGGCAGGGGAAACTGAAGCTTTCTTT.

The chain carries TRBV10-1 and TRBJ2-1; TRBD2 matches at 12 bases. The germline V gene encodes CDR1 WNHNN and CDR2 SYGVQD (reference sequence). CDR3 length: 14 residues. The V gene end was trimmed by 6 bases and the J gene end by 8 bases; junction bases not matched to a gene: 5. The chain's CDR3 is CASSPGLAGYEQFF. In DNA form, the CDR3 reads TGCGCCAGCAGCCCGGGACTAGCGGGCTATGAGCAGTTCTTC.

The chain links TRBV3-1 (or the pseudogene TRBV3-2) to TRBJ2-7; a possible D gene is TRBD1 (6 bases). CDR1 and CDR2 (germline): LGHDT, YNNKEL (reference sequence). This CDR3 spans 15 amino acids. V lost 1 base, J lost 10 bases, and 20 bases lay in between. CDR3 amino acids: CASSQVSQGPDTQYF. In nucleotides, the CDR3 is TGTGCCAGCAGCCAAGTCTCACAGGGCCCCGACACTCAGTACTTC.

The chain joins TRBV24-1 to TRBJ2-1, with 15 bases lining up with TRBD2. Losses at the gene ends were 2 bases for V and 7 bases for J; bases not matched to a gene: 5. Germline V CDR1 and CDR2: KGHDR, SFDVKD. This CDR3 is 17 amino acids long. CDR3 amino acids: CATSDSGTSGRKNEQFF. CDR3 nucleotide sequence: TGTGCCACCAGTGATTCGGGGACTAGCGGGAGGAAGAATGAGCAGTTCTTC.

The J gene is TRBJ1-1, the V gene TRBV20-1; 10 bases match TRBD1. The CDR3 length is 14 residues. The germline V gene has CDR1 DFQATT and CDR2 SNEGSKA (reference sequence). V dropped 3 bases and J dropped 4; count of bases not matched to a gene: 5. CDR3 amino acids: CSASSGTGATEAFF. The CDR3 DNA reads as TGCAGTGCTAGTTCCGGGACAGGGGCCACTGAAGCTTTCTTT.

This chain uses TRBV6-5 with TRBJ1-1, with 10 positions matching TRBD1. Looked up from germline, CDR1 is MNHEY and CDR2 is SVGAGI. This CDR3 comprises 14 residues. After removal of 7 bases from V and 5 bases from J, the junction contained 7 bases not matched to a gene. DNA for the CDR3: TGTGCCAGCAAACCGGGACAGGGGAGAACTGAAGCTTTCTTT. This translates into CASKPGQGRTEAFF.

The rearrangement joins TRBV9 to TRBJ2-3; 8 bases fit TRBD1. Trimming took 0 bases from V and 2 from J; bases not matched to a gene: 5. The CDR3 consists of 16 residues. The germline V gene encodes CDR1 SGDLS and CDR2 YYNGEE. CDR3: CASSVDDRGFTDTQYF. CDR3 nucleotides: TGTGCCAGCAGCGTAGATGACAGGGGATTCACAGATACGCAGTATTTT.

The chain is built from TRBV30 and TRBJ2-2, with D hard to call. Germline values: CDR1 GTSNPN, CDR2 SVGIG (reference sequence). The germline V and J ends were trimmed by 4 bases and 4 bases, with 10 bases remaining between them. The CDR3 is made up of 13 amino acids. DNA of the CDR3: TGTGCCTGGAACAGACACCCCACCGGGGAGCTGTTTTTT. It translates to CAWNRHPTGELFF. The variable domain in full, completed from reference TRBV30 and TRBJ2-2, reads SQTIHQWPATLVQPVGSPLSLECTVEGTSNPNLYWYRQAAGRGLQLLFYSVGIGQISSEVPQNLSASRPQDRQFILSSKKLLLSDSGFYLCAWNRHPTGELFFGEGSRLTVL.

This sequence joins TRBV12-5 and TRBJ1-1; a weak D match, TRBD1 (5 bases). The V end was cut by 4 bases, the J end by 5 bases, with 14 bases between. The CDR3 runs 14 residues. The V gene's germline CDR1 is LGHNT and CDR2 FRNRAP. CDR3 loop: CASGSRGGGTEAFF. CDR3 bases: TGTGCTAGTGGTTCCCGCGGGGGGGGTACTGAAGCTTTCTTT.

This clone was counted a single time. This sequence joins TRBV9 and TRBJ2-7; possibly TRBD2 for D (6 bases). From germline, CDR1 is SGDLS and CDR2 YYNGEE. The CDR3 has 15 residues. Trimming left V 2 bases short and J 3 bases short, with 15 bases between. In DNA form, the CDR3 reads TGTGCCAGCAGCGTCGCCGCCGGCGGGGTCTACGAGCAGTACTTC. Protein sequence: CASSVAAGGVYEQYF.

This sequence joins TRBV11-2 and TRBJ1-2; 7 positions match TRBD1. The CDR3 spans 13 residues. The trim removed 5 bases at V and 5 bases at J, leaving 5 bases unmatched. Germline-derived CDR1 and CDR2 are SGHAT and FQNNGV. DNA for the CDR3: TGTGCCAGCAGCCCTGGGACAGCTTATGGCTACACCTTC. Translation: CASSPGTAYGYTF.

The V gene is TRBV5-1, the J gene TRBJ2-7; a possible D gene is TRBD2 (5 bases). With 5 bases removed from V and 4 bases from J, the gap between germline ends came to 13 bases. This CDR3 contains 13 residues. In germline, CDR1 is SGHRS, CDR2 YFSETQ. The CDR3 protein is CASRVEGWYEQYF. For the CDR3, the DNA is TGCGCCAGCAGGGTAGAGGGTTGGTACGAGCAGTACTTC.

The V call is TRBV4-1, the J call TRBJ2-1, with 9 bases identical to TRBD2. CDR3 size: 14 residues. The germline V gene encodes CDR1 MGHRA and CDR2 YSYEKL. Trimming at V came to 2 bases and at J to 5 bases, leaving 1 base not matched to a gene. CDR3 sequence (DNA): TGCGCCAGCAGCCAACAGCGGGGGGACAATGAGCAGTTCTTC. The encoded protein is CASSQQRGDNEQFF.

This rearrangement joins TRBV10-3 to TRBJ2-1; 11 bases align to TRBD2. CDR3 length: 14 residues. Losses at the gene ends were 6 bases for V and 2 bases for J; bases not matched to a gene: 0. Germline values: CDR1 ENHRY, CDR2 SYGVKD. Here the CDR3 reads CAIRGLAAYNEQFF. DNA for the CDR3: TGTGCCATCAGGGGACTAGCGGCCTACAATGAGCAGTTCTTC.

The chain recombines TRBV2 with TRBJ1-2; the match to TRBD1 covers 8 bases. CDR3 size: 13 residues. From germline, CDR1 is SNHLY and CDR2 FYNNEI. V lost 5 bases, J lost 6 bases, and 5 bases stayed unmatched. The chain's CDR3 is CASSPDRADGYTF. The CDR3, as DNA: TGTGCCAGCAGTCCGGACAGGGCGGATGGCTACACCTTC.

This chain links TRBV18 with TRBJ1-2; TRBD1 matches at 10 bases. The germline V gene encodes CDR1 KGHSH and CDR2 LQKENI. The trim removed 6 bases at V and 6 bases at J, leaving 13 bases unmatched. The CDR3 extends over 16 amino acids. The DNA for the CDR3 is TGTGCCAGCTCCGAACAGACAGGGGGCCAAGTTGATGGCTACACCTTC. Its protein product is CASSEQTGGQVDGYTF.

In its sample, this clone was seen a few times. CDR3 coding DNA: TGTGCCAGTAGTGTGGACAGCATACGACACACTGAAGCTTTCTTT. Translated: CASSVDSIRHTEAFF. V and J are TRBV19 and TRBJ1-1; tentative D call: TRBD1 (6 bases). CDR3 length equals 15 residues. Germline V gene sequence: CDR1 LNHDA, CDR2 SQIVND (reference sequence). The germline V and J ends were trimmed by 5 bases and 3 bases, with 16 bases remaining between them.

In this sample, this clone turned up once. The J gene is TRBJ2-1, the V gene TRBV27; D uncertain. The CDR3 extends over 15 amino acids. CDR1 is MNHEY, CDR2 SMNVEV, per germline (reference sequence). Trimming stripped 7 bases from V and 2 bases from J, with 15 bases between. The CDR3 coding sequence is TGTGCCAGCACCCCTCTTGCGCTAACCTACAATGAGCAGTTCTTC. Amino acid sequence: CASTPLALTYNEQFF.